This T cell receptor (beta chain) was sequenced during a study of cytomegalovirus exposure and HLA in healthy donors. Germline loops: CDR1 SNHLY, CDR2 FYNNEI. This CDR3 has 12 amino acids. The J segment lost 10 bases and the V segment lost 6 bases, leaving 5 bases of the junction unmatched. The repertoire was sequenced with immunoSEQ multiplex PCR; TCRdb's copy has only in-frame clones and lacks some. The sample contains about 240,000 clones, around 85% of which appear only once. V and J are TRBV2 and TRBJ2-3; 9 bases are a match to TRBD2. This sequence was found in a woman aged 25 to 39 in good health and CMV-seropositive. Sequenced sample: PBMCs. CDR3 sequence: CASSNSGSAQYF. The CDR3 DNA follows: TGTGCCAGCAGCAATAGCGGGAGTGCGCAGTATTTT.